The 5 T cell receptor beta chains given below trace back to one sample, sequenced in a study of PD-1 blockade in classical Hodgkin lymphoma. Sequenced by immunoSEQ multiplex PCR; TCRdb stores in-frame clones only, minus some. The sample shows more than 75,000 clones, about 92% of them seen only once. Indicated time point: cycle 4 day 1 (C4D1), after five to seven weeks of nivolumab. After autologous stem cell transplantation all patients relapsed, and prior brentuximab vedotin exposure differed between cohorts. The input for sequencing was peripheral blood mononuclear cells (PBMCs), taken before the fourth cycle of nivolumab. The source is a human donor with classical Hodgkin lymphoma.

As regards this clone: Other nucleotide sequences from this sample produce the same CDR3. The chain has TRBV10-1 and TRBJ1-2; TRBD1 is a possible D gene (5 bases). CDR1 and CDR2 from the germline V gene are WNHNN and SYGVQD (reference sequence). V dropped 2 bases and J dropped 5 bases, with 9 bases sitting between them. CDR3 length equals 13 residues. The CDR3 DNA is TGCGCCAGCAGTGAGAACAGGCCTTATGGCTACACCTTC. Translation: CASSENRPYGYTF.

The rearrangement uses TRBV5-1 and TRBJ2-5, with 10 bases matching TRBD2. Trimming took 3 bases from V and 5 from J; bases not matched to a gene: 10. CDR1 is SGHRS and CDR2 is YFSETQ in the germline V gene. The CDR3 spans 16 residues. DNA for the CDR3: TGCGCCAGCAGCTCGGGCCTAGCGGGAGTGCGGGAGACCCAGTACTTC. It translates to CASSSGLAGVRETQYF.

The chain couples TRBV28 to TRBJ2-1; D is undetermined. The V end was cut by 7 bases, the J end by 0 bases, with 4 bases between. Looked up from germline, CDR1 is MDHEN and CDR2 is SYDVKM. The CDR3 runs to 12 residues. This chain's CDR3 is CASISSYNEQFF. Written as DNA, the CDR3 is TGTGCCAGCATCAGCTCCTACAATGAGCAGTTCTTC.

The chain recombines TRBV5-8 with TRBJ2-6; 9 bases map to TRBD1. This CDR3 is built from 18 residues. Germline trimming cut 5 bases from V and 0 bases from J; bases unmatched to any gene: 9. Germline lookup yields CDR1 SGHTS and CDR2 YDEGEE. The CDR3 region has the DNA TGTGCCAGCAGTTTACCCGGGACAGGGTTCTCTGGGGCCAACGTCCTGACTTTC. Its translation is CASSLPGTGFSGANVLTF.

The CDR3 region has the DNA TGTGCCAGCCGGGTCCGGGGGGAAGGGCAGCCCCAGCATTTT. Its protein product is CASRVRGEGQPQHF. The V gene is TRBV27, the J gene TRBJ1-5; D may be TRBD1 (5 bases). There are 14 residues in the CDR3. V lost 8 bases to trimming and J lost 7 bases, with 18 bases between them. In germline, CDR1 is MNHEY, CDR2 SMNVEV (reference sequence).